The sequence of this T cell receptor beta chain was determined in a study of shared clonotypes between healthy human individuals. Notes on the study in general: It was the non-shared clonotypes that had lower generation probabilities than clonotypes shared by all four donors.

As originally analysed: Junction-only sequences produced by ImmunoSEQ had no quality scores, so filtering differed. Assay used: immunoSEQ multiplex PCR; TCRdb lists only in-frame clones, some missing. The V and J calls and the clone size are those of that table, but D and trimming were determined from the DNA. Found here are 1,400,000 or so clones, roughly 98.5% of them singletons; the top ten hold under 0.45%. A note on this clone: Its antigen is unidentified.

This CDR3 contains 18 residues. The V end lost 1 base, the J end lost 2 bases, and 18 bases lay between the germline ends. Germline values: CDR1 SGHDN, CDR2 FVKESK. The chain carries TRBV14 and TRBJ2-1; D tentatively reads TRBD1 or TRBD2 (6 bases each). The sample taken for sequencing was naive CD4+ T cells sorted from blood. Subset here: CD45RA+ positively selected. The sequence was obtained from a man in his thirties or forties in good health. The CDR3 DNA reads as TGTGCCAGCAGCCAAGGAGGGCGTACCGGGGGCACCTACAATGAGCAGTTCTTC. This sequence encodes CASSQGGRTGGTYNEQFF.